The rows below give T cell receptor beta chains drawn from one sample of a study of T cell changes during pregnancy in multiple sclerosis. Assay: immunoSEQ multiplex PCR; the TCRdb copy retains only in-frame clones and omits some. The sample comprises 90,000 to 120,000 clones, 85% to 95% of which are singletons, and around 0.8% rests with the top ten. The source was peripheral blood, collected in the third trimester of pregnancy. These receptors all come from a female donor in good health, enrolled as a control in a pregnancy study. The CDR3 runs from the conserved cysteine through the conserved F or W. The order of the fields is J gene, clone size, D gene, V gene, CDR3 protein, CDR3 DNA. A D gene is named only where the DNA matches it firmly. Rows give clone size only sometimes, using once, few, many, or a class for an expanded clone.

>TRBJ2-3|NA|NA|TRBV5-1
CASSLQYPGTDTQYF
TGCGCCAGCAGCTTACAGTACCCCGGCACAGATACGCAGTATTTT
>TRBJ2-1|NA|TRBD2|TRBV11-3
CASTGWRGGLQFF
TGTGCCAGCACGGGCTGGCGGGGGGGCCTTCAGTTCTTC
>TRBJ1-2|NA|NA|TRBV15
CATSSLGLSGYTF
TGTGCCACCAGCAGTTTGGGACTGAGTGGCTACACCTTC
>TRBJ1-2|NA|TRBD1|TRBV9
CASSVQGAYGYTF
TGTGCCAGCAGCGTCCAGGGGGCGTATGGCTACACCTTC
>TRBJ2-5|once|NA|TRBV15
CATSRAETQYF
TGTGCCACTAGTCGTGCCGAGACCCAGTACTTC
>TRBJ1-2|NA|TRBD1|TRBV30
CAWSSTGGSYGYTF
TGTGCCTGGAGTTCCACAGGGGGCTCCTATGGCTACACCTTC
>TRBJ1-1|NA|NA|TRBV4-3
CASSQEGRYTEAFF
TGCGCCAGCAGCCAAGAGGGGCGGTACACTGAAGCTTTCTTT
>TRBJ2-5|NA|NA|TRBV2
CASSYRRAETQYF
TGTGCCAGCAGTTACAGGAGAGCGGAGACCCAGTACTTC
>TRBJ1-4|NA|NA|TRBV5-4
CASSLGGSGNEKLFF
TGTGCCAGCAGCTTAGGAGGGAGTGGGAATGAAAAACTGTTTTTT
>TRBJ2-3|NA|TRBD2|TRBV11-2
CASSLVGGGARSTDTQYF
TGTGCCAGCAGCTTAGTAGGCGGGGGGGCCCGTAGCACAGATACGCAGTATTTT
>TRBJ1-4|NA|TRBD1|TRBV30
CACGQGVSNEKLFF
TGTGCCTGCGGACAGGGGGTATCTAATGAAAAACTGTTTTTT
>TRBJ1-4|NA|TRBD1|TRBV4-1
CASSRHPRDRGEKLFF
TGCGCCAGCAGCCGCCATCCCCGGGACAGGGGCGAAAAACTGTTTTTT
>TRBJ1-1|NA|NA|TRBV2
CALKRYSTNTEAFF
TGTGCCCTCAAACGATACAGCACTAACACTGAAGCTTTCTTT
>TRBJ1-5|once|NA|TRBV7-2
CASSPLGRSNQPQHF
TGTGCCAGCAGCCCTCTGGGGAGGTCTAATCAGCCCCAGCATTTT
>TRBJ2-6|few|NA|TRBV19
CASSRQFAGANVLTF
TGTGCCAGTAGCCGACAGTTTGCTGGGGCCAACGTCCTGACTTTC
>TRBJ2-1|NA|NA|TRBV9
CASSVVGGPNEQFF
TGTGCCAGCAGCGTAGTCGGGGGACCGAATGAGCAGTTCTTC
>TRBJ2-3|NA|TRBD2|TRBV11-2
CASSFALAGGSDTQYF
TGTGCCAGCAGCTTCGCACTAGCGGGGGGGTCAGATACGCAGTATTTT
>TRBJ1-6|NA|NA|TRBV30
CAWTAPVGGSPLHF
TGTGCCTGGACCGCACCCGTCGGGGGGTCACCCCTCCACTTT
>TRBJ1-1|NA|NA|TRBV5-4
CASSLEEGGPTEAFF
TGTGCCAGCAGCTTGGAAGAGGGGGGGCCGACTGAAGCTTTCTTT
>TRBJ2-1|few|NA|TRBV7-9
CASSLSILYNEQFF
TGTGCCAGCAGCTTAAGCATCCTCTACAATGAGCAGTTCTTC
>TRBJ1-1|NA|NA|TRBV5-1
CASSHRENTEAFF
TGCGCCAGCAGCCACAGGGAAAACACTGAAGCTTTCTTT
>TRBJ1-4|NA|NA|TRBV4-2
CASSQEGVGEKLFF
TGTGCCAGCAGCCAAGAAGGGGTGGGTGAAAAACTGTTTTTT
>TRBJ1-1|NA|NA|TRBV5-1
CASSLVAQNTEAFF
TGCGCCAGCAGCTTGGTTGCGCAGAACACTGAAGCTTTCTTT
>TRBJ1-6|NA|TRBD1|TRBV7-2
CASSRAGTGVGVVSPLHF
TGTGCCAGCAGCAGAGCCGGGACAGGGGTTGGAGTAGTGTCACCCCTCCACTTT
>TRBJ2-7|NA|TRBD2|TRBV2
CASSFSASGLSYEQYF
TGTGCCAGCAGTTTTTCCGCTAGCGGGCTTTCCTACGAGCAGTACTTC
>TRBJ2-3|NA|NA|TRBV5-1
CASSSYTDTQYF
TGCGCCAGCAGCTCTTACACAGATACGCAGTATTTT
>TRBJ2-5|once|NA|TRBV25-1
CASSRTQETQYF
TGTGCCAGCAGCCGAACTCAAGAGACCCAGTACTTC
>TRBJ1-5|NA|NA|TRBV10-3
CAISESGGGMVNNQPQHF
TGTGCCATCAGTGAGTCGGGGGGGGGAATGGTAAACAATCAGCCCCAGCATTTT
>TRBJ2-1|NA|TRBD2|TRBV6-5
CASSYSSSGGYNEQFF
TGTGCCAGCAGTTACTCGTCTAGCGGGGGTTACAATGAGCAGTTCTTC
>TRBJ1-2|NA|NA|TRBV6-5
CASTELGGRGYTF
TGTGCCAGCACCGAACTTGGGGGCCGGGGCTACACCTTC
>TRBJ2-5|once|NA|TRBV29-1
CSVEQSQETQYF
TGCAGCGTTGAACAATCCCAAGAGACCCAGTACTTC
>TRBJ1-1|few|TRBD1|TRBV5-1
CASSLRTGNTEAFF
TGCGCCAGCAGCTTGAGGACAGGTAACACTGAAGCTTTCTTT
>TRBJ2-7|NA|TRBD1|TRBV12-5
CASGGTGDTYEQYF
TGTGCTAGTGGGGGGACAGGGGACACCTACGAGCAGTACTTC
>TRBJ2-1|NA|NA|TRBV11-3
CASSAKDEQFF
TGTGCCAGCAGCGCTAAAGATGAGCAGTTCTTC
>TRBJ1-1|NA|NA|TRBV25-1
CASSESRRTEAFF
TGTGCCAGCAGTGAATCCCGTCGTACTGAAGCTTTCTTT
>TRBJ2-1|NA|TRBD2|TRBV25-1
CASSDLAGGLNEQFF
TGTGCCAGCAGTGATCTAGCGGGGGGCCTCAATGAGCAGTTCTTC
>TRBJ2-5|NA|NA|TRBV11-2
CASSLERVGETQYF
TGTGCCAGCAGCTTAGAACGGGTAGGAGAGACCCAGTACTTC
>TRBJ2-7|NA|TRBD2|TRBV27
CASSSTSGLAGATSSYEQYF
TGTGCCAGCAGTTCAACCTCGGGACTAGCGGGGGCCACGAGCTCCTACGAGCAGTACTTC
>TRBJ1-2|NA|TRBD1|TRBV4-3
CASSQDGGQGIYGYTF
TGCGCCAGCAGCCAAGATGGGGGACAGGGCATCTATGGCTACACCTTC